The entry that follows covers one T cell receptor (beta chain) sequence. V gave up 0 bases and J gave up 2 bases; unmatched junction bases: 3. The CDR3 is 15 amino acids. The germline V gene has CDR1 MNHEY and CDR2 SVGAGI. This sample is part of a study of blood T cell repertoires in COVID-19. The protocol was immunoSEQ multiplex PCR, while the TCRdb copy is restricted to in-frame clones and leaves out a portion. There are 250,000 to 350,000 clones in the sample; 90% occur only once, and 1.5% to 2% lies in the top ten. The V and J genes are TRBV6-5 and TRBJ2-7; 8 nucleotides agree with TRBD1. Sequencing used PBMCs or T cells enriched from blood (not recorded which). The clonotype comes from a woman aged 18-29 years with acute COVID-19. CDR3 sequence reads: CASSYSGQGPYEQYF. The CDR3 region has the DNA TGTGCCAGCAGTTACTCTGGACAGGGTCCCTACGAGCAGTACTTC.